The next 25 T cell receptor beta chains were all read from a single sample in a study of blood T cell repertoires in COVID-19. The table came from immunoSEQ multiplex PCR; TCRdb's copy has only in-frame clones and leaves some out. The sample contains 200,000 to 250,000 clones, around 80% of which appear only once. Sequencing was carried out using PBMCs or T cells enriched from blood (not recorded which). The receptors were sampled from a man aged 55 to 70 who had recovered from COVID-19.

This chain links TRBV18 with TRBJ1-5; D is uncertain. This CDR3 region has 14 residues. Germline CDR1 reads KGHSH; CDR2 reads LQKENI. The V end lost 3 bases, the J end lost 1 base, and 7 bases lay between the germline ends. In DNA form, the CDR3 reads TGTGCCAGCTCACCTATACAGAGCAATCAGCCCCAGCATTTT. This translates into CASSPIQSNQPQHF.

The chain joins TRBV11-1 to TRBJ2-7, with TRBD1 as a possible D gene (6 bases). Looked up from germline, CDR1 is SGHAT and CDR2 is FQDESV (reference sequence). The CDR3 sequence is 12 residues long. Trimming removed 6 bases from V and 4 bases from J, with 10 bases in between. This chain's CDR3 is CASSPQGYEQYF. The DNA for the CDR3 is TGTGCCAGCAGTCCACAGGGTTACGAGCAGTACTTC.

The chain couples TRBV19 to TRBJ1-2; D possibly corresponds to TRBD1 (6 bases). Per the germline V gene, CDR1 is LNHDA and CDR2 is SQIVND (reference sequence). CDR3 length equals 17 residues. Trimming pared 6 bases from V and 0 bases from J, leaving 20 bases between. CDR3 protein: CASSRQGGGPSNYGYTF. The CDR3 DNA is TGTGCCAGTAGCCGCCAAGGGGGGGGCCCGTCTAACTATGGCTACACCTTC.

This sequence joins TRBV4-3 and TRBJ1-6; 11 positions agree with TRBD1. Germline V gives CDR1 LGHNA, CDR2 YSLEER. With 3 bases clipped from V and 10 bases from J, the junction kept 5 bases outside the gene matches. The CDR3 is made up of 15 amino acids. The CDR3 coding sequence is TGCGCCAGCAGCCAGGACAGGGGGCGCAGATCACCCCTCCACTTT. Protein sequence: CASSQDRGRRSPLHF.

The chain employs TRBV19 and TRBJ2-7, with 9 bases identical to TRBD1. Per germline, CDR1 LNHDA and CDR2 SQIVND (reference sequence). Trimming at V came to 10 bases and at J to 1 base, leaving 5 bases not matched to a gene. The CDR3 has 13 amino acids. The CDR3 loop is CATDRGDSYEQYF. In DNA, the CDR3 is TGTGCCACCGACAGGGGGGATTCCTACGAGCAGTACTTC.

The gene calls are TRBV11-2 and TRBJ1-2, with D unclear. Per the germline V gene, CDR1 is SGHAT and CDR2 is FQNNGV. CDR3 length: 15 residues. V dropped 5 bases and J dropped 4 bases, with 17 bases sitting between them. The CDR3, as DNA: TGTGCCAGCAGCCACCGTCCGGAGAGTGGCTATGGCTACACCTTC. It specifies CASSHRPESGYGYTF.

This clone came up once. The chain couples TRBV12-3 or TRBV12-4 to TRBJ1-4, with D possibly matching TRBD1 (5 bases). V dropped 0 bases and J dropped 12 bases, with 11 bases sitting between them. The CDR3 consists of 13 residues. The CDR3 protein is CASSLAQGGELFF. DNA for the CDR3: TGTGCCAGCAGTTTAGCGCAGGGAGGCGAACTGTTTTTT.

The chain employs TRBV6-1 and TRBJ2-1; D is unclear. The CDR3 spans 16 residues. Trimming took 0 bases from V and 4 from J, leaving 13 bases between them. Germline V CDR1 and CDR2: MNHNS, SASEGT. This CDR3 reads CASSEAQRSRYNEQFF. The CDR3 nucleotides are TGTGCCAGCAGTGAAGCGCAAAGATCCAGGTACAATGAGCAGTTCTTC.

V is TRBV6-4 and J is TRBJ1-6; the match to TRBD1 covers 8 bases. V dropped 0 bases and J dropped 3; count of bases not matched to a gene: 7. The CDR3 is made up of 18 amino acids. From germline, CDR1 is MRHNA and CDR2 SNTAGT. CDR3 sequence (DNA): TGTGCCAGCAGTGACTCGAGGGCAGGGGGCTTCTATAATTCACCCCTCCACTTT. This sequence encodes CASSDSRAGGFYNSPLHF.

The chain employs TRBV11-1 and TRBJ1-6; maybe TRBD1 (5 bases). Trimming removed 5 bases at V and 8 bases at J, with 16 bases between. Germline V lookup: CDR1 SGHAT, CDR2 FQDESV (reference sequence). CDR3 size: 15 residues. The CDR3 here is CASSPVVGGDSPLHF. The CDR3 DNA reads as TGTGCCAGCAGCCCTGTCGTGGGGGGGGATTCACCCCTCCACTTT.

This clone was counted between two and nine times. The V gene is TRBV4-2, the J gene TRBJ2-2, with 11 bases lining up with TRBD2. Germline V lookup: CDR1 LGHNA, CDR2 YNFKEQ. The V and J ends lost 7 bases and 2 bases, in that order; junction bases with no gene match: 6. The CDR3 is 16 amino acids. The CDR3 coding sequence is TGTGCCAGCACCCCGACTAGCGGGGACAACACCGGGGAGCTGTTTTTT. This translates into CASTPTSGDNTGELFF.

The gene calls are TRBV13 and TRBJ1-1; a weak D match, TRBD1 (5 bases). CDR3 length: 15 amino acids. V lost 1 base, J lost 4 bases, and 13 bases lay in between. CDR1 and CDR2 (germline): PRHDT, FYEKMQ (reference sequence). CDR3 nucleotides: TGTGCCAGCAGCTTAGTATTGTCAGGGCTCACTGAAGCTTTCTTT. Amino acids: CASSLVLSGLTEAFF.

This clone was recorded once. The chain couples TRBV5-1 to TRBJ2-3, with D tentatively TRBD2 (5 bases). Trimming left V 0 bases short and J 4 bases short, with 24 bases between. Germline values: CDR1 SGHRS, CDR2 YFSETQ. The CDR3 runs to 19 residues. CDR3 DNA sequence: TGCGCCAGCAGCTTGGGGCGCGACTACGCCACTACGAGGGCAGATACGCAGTATTTT. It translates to CASSLGRDYATTRADTQYF. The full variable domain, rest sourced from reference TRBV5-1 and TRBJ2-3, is KAGVTQTPRYLIKTRGQQVTLSCSPISGHRSVSWYQQTPGQGLQFLFEYFSETQRNKGNFPGRFSGRQFSNSRSEMNVSTLELGDSALYLCASSLGRDYATTRADTQYFGPGTRLTVL.

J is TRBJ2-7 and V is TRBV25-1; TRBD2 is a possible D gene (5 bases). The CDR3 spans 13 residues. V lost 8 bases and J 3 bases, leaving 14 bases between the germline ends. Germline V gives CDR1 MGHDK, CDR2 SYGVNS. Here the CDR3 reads CASAGLAYYEQYF. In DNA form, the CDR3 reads TGTGCCAGCGCCGGCCTAGCCTACTACGAGCAGTACTTC.

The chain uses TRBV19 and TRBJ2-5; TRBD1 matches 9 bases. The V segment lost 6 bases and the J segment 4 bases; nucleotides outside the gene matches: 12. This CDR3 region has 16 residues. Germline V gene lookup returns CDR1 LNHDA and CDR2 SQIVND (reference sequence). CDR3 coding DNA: TGTGCCAGTAGCCGTATACAGGGGGCGCTGGGAGAGACCCAGTACTTC. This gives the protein CASSRIQGALGETQYF. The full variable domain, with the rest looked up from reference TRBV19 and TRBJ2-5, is DGGITQSPKYLFRKEGQNVTLSCEQNLNHDAMYWYRQDPGQGLRLIYYSQIVNDFQKGDIAEGYSVSREKKESFPLTVTSAQKNPTAFYLCASSRIQGALGETQYFGPGTRLLVL.

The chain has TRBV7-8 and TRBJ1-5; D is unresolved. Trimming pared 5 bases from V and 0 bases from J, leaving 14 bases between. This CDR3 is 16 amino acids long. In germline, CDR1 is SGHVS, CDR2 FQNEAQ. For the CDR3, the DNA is TGTGCCAGCAGCCCCTTGGTAGAGATTAGCAATCAGCCCCAGCATTTT. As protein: CASSPLVEISNQPQHF.

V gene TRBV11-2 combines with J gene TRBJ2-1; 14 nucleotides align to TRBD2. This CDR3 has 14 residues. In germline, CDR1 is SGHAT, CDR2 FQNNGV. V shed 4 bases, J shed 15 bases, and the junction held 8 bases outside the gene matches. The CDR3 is CASSSGLAGGQAFF. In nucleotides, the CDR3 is TGTGCCAGCAGCTCCGGACTAGCGGGGGGCCAAGCGTTCTTC.

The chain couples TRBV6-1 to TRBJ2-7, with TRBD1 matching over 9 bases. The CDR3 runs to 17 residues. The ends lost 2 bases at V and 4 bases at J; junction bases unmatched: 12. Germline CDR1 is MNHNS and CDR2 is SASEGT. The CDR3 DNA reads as TGTGCCAGCAGTGAAAAATTTGGGGGACAGGGACTTTACGAGCAGTACTTC. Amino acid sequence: CASSEKFGGQGLYEQYF.

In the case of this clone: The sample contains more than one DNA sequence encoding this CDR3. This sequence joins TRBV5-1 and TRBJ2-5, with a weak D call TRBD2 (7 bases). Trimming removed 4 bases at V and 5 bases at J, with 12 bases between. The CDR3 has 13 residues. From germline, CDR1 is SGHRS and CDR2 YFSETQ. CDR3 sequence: CASSPGGRETQYF. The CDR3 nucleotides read TGCGCCAGCAGCCCGGGGGGCCGCGAGACCCAGTACTTC.

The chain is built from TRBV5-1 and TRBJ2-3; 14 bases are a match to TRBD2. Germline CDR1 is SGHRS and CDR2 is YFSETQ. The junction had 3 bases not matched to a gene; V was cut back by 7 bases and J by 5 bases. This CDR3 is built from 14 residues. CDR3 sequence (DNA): TGCGCCAGCGGACTAGCGGGGGGTAGAGATACGCAGTATTTT. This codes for CASGLAGGRDTQYF.

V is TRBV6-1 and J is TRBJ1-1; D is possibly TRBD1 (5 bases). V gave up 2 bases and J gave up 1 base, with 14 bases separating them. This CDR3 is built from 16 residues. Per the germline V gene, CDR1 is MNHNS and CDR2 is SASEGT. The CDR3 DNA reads TGTGCCAGCAGTGAATTAGTAGGGCAGGGGAACACTGAAGCTTTCTTT. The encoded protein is CASSELVGQGNTEAFF.

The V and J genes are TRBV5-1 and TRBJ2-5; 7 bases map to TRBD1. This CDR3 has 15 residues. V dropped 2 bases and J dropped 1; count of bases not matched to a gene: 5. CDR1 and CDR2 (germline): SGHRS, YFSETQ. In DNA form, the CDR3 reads TGCGCCAGCAGCTTCGGGACAGCCTCCCAAGAGACCCAGTACTTC. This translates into CASSFGTASQETQYF.

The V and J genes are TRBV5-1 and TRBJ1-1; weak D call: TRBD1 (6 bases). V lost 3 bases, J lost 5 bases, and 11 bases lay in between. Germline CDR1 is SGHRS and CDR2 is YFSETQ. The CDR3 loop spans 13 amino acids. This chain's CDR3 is CASSWTVGTEAFF. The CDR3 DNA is TGCGCCAGCAGCTGGACAGTAGGGACTGAAGCTTTCTTT.

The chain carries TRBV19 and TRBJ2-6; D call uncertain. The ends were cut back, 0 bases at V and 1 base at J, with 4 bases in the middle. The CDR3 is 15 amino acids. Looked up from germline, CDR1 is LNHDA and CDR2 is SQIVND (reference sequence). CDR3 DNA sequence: TGTGCCAGTAGTATAGACCTGTCTGGGGCCAACGTCCTGACTTTC. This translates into CASSIDLSGANVLTF.

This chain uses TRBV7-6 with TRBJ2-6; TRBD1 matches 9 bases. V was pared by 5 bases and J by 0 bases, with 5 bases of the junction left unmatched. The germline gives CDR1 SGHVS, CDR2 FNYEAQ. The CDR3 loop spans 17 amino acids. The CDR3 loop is CASSTRDRDSGANVLTF. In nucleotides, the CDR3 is TGTGCCAGCAGCACCCGGGACAGGGACTCTGGGGCCAACGTCCTGACTTTC. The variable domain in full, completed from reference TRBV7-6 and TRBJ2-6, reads GAGVSQSPRYKVTKRGQDVALRCDPISGHVSLYWYRQALGQGPEFLTYFNYEAQQDKSGLPNDRFSAERPEGSISTLTIQRTEQRDSAMYRCASSTRDRDSGANVLTFGAGSRLTVL.